Sequencing of this T cell receptor beta chain was carried out in a study of T cell responses to AZD1222 COVID-19 vaccine. Study-wide results and limits: Spike was spanned by vaccine-associated CD4 TCRs, which were dominant at 160-218 and 743-854. Targets within unmutated variant regions were reportedly found for nearly half of spike-specific TCRs.

With respect to this clone: As yet, its antigen is unknown.

Assay: immunoSEQ multiplex PCR; the TCRdb copy retains only in-frame clones and omits some. The data contain 90,000 to 120,000 clones, approximately 90% of them seen just once; the ten biggest clones take up around 4.4%. The receptor comes from an adult in good health. This specimen was peripheral blood, taken on day 0 of AZD1222 vaccination.

DNA for the CDR3: TGTGCCAGTAGATCGGGGCAGGGGGGGATAGATGGCTACACCTTC. As protein: CASRSGQGGIDGYTF. The rearrangement joins TRBV19 to TRBJ1-2; 7 bases match TRBD1. From germline, CDR1 is LNHDA and CDR2 SQIVND (reference sequence). Unmatched junction bases numbered 13, after V lost 6 bases and J lost 6 bases. This CDR3 comprises 15 residues. Full variable domain (rest looked up from reference TRBV19 and TRBJ1-2): DGGITQSPKYLFRKEGQNVTLSCEQNLNHDAMYWYRQDPGQGLRLIYYSQIVNDFQKGDIAEGYSVSREKKESFPLTVTSAQKNPTAFYLCASRSGQGGIDGYTFGSGTRLTVV.